The T cell receptor beta chain described here comes from a study of blood T cells in healthy people across ages. General observations from the study: Any changes in expanded clonotypes were possibly confounded, as donor CMV status remained unknown. With naive T cell percentage, TCR beta diversity showed a strong correlation. Significant beta diversity loss was already apparent by age roughly 40, declining roughly linearly.

As regards this clonotype: The antigen is unknown.

A second PCR of roughly 7 to 11 cycles used a sample-barcoded 5' primer and a J-beta primer mix. TCRdb itself ran the 5' RACE reads through MiXCR, one entry per CDR3 protein. The sample contains some 550,000 distinct CDR3 sequences, around half of which appear only once. The germline CDR1 and CDR2 sequences are DFQATT and SNEGSKA (reference sequence). The germline V and J ends were trimmed by 3 bases and 7 bases, with 22 bases remaining between them. The CDR3 is made up of 16 amino acids. Sequencing was performed on blood. The sequence was obtained from a man aged 80 or over in good health. The V gene is TRBV20-1, the J gene TRBJ1-5; TRBD1 might be the D (6 bases). Here the CDR3 reads CSASFGLGGLDQPQHF. The CDR3 DNA reads TGCAGTGCTAGCTTCGGTCTAGGGGGTTTAGACCAGCCCCAGCATTTT.